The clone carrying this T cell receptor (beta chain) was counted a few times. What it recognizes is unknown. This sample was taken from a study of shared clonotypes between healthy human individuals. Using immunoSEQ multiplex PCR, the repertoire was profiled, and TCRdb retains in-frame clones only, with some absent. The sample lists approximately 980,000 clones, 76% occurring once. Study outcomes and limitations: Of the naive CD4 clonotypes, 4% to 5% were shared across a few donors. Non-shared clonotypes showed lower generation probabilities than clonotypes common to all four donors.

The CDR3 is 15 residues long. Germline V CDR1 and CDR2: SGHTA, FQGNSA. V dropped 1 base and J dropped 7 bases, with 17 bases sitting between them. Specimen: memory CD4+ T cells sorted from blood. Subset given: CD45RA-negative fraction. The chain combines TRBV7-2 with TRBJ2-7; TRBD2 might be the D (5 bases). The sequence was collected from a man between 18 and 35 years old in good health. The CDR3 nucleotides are TGTGCCAGCAGCTTAGAGAGCGGCCCCTCTCGGGAGCAGTACTTC. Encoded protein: CASSLESGPSREQYF.